These 14 T cell receptor beta chains originate from one sample sequenced in a study of T-cell memory formation after mild COVID-19 (dated by TCRdb to the early 2020s). The library was produced with 5' RACE. The sequencer was an Illumina NovaSeq 6000. TCRdb trimmed public reads at Q25 via fastp, called clones via MiXCR and kept in-frame beta chains. Each entry merges the rows of one CDR3 protein and shows their most common DNA and genes. For this sample there are 550,000 to 700,000 distinct CDR3 sequences; roughly 18% appear just once. The ten largest clones take up around 12% of the sample. Sequences were obtained from PBMCs or a T cell subset sorted from them (not recorded which). Every receptor here comes from an adult woman who had mild COVID-19 (a few samples of this study predate the infection). The sample titles of this study are shuffled in the database, so cell type and time point are left out; the donor was told from shared clones.

This chain uses TRBV5-1 with TRBJ2-5; the match to TRBD1 covers 9 bases. Germline CDR1 reads SGHRS; CDR2 reads YFSETQ. V shed 4 bases, J shed 5 bases, and the junction held 12 bases outside the gene matches. The CDR3 runs 16 residues. CDR3 residues: CASSPPLGTGFETQYF. The DNA of the CDR3 is TGCGCCAGCAGCCCCCCCCTTGGGACAGGGTTTGAGACCCAGTACTTC.

The rearrangement links TRBV30 to TRBJ2-7; possible D gene TRBD1, 6 bases. Per the germline V gene, CDR1 is GTSNPN and CDR2 is SVGIG (reference sequence). There are 16 residues in the CDR3. Deletions cut 4 bases from V and 1 base from J, with 20 bases between. In nucleotides, the CDR3 is TGTGCCTGGAATTCTTACGGTGGGACACAGTCCTACGAGCAGTACTTC. Residues: CAWNSYGGTQSYEQYF.

This clonotype appeared many times. The J gene is TRBJ2-5, the V gene TRBV7-3, with 9 bases matching TRBD1. Germline CDR1 SGHTA, CDR2 FQGTGA. The CDR3 totals 16 residues. The V segment lost 3 bases and the J segment 5 bases; nucleotides outside the gene matches: 10. CDR3 in DNA: TGTGCCAGCAGCTTCAACCCGGGACAGGGTGTGGAGACCCAGTACTTC. Protein sequence: CASSFNPGQGVETQYF.

In its sample, this clonotype was seen a few times. This chain connects TRBV20-1 to TRBJ2-5; the match to TRBD2 covers 15 bases. The CDR3 contains 19 residues. V lost 1 base, J lost 4 bases, and 13 bases stayed unmatched. From germline, CDR1 is DFQATT and CDR2 SNEGSKA (reference sequence). DNA for the CDR3: TGCAGTGCTAGAGGGACTAGCGGGGGGGCCGGTCTTCGGTCAGAGACCCAGTACTTC. Amino acid sequence: CSARGTSGGAGLRSETQYF.

This clonotype appeared many times. The chain employs TRBV4-3 and TRBJ2-3, with D tentatively TRBD2 (5 bases). CDR1 and CDR2 from the germline V gene are LGHNA and YSLEER. Trimming removed 0 bases from V and 5 bases from J, with 6 bases in between. This CDR3 comprises 13 residues. The CDR3 coding sequence is TGCGCCAGCAGCCAAGACGCGGGAGATACGCAGTATTTT. Encoded protein: CASSQDAGDTQYF.

The chain uses TRBV15 and TRBJ1-1; 8 bases are shared with TRBD1. The CDR3 consists of 15 residues. The germline CDR1 and CDR2 sequences are LNHNV and YYDKDF (reference sequence). Trimming took 3 bases from V and 1 from J; bases not matched to a gene: 4. The CDR3 loop reads CATSRIDRGNTEAFF. CDR3 coding DNA: TGTGCCACCAGCAGGATAGACAGGGGGAACACTGAAGCTTTCTTT.

This clonotype appeared a few times. The chain carries TRBV7-2 and TRBJ2-4; perhaps TRBD1 as D (6 bases). The V gene's germline CDR1 is SGHTA and CDR2 FQGNSA. There are 14 residues in the CDR3. V was clipped by 5 bases and J by 7 bases, with 15 bases between them. CDR3: CASSPGTKGNIQYF. In DNA form, the CDR3 reads TGTGCCAGCAGCCCCGGGACAAAAGGGAACATTCAGTACTTC.

This clonotype was detected many times. This sequence joins TRBV6-2 or TRBV6-3 and TRBJ2-5; D is perhaps TRBD1 or TRBD2 (5 bases each). The V end lost 5 bases, the J end lost 5 bases, and 9 bases lay between the germline ends. Germline-derived CDR1 and CDR2 are MNHEY and SVGEGT. The CDR3 consists of 12 residues. The CDR3 reads CASSPGLETQYF. CDR3 bases: TGTGCCAGCAGTCCGGGGCTGGAGACCCAGTACTTC.

This chain joins TRBV18 and TRBJ1-5; maybe TRBD1 (6 bases). The CDR3 extends over 15 amino acids. The germline CDR1 and CDR2 sequences are KGHSH and LQKENI. Trimming shortened V by 2 bases and J by 3 bases, and 11 bases separated the two germline ends. The CDR3 protein is CASSPMGGFNQPQHF. CDR3 DNA sequence: TGTGCCAGCTCACCAATGGGGGGCTTCAATCAGCCCCAGCATTTT. Filled out from reference TRBV18 and TRBJ1-5, the complete variable domain reads NAGVMQNPRHLVRRRGQEARLRCSPMKGHSHVYWYRQLPEEGLKFMVYLQKENIIDESGMPKERFSAEFPKEGPSILRIQQVVRGDSAAYFCASSPMGGFNQPQHFGDGTRLSIL.

This clonotype occurred many times. The rearrangement joins TRBV18 to TRBJ2-3; a possible D gene is TRBD2 (5 bases). Per the germline V gene, CDR1 is KGHSH and CDR2 is LQKENI. The CDR3 covers 12 residues. Trimming removed 8 bases from V and 2 bases from J, with 8 bases in between. The CDR3 reads CASSGPTDTQYF. Here the CDR3 DNA reads TGTGCCAGCAGCGGCCCCACAGATACGCAGTATTTT.

This clonotype turned up a few times. This chain uses TRBV2 with TRBJ2-2, with 7 bases matching TRBD1. CDR1 and CDR2 (germline): SNHLY, FYNNEI. With 5 bases clipped from V and 6 bases from J, the junction kept 12 bases outside the gene matches. The CDR3 has 16 amino acids. In DNA form, the CDR3 reads TGTGCCAGCAGTCTTGGGCAGGGGGTTGTCGCCGGGGAGCTGTTTTTT. Residues: CASSLGQGVVAGELFF.

The chain links TRBV7-9 to TRBJ2-3, with D possibly being TRBD2 (6 bases). Trimming removed 7 bases at V and 4 bases at J, with 12 bases between. This CDR3 spans 13 amino acids. Germline CDR1 reads SEHNR; CDR2 reads FQNEAQ (reference sequence). The CDR3 reads CASIPPGADTQYF. CDR3 nucleotides: TGTGCCAGCATCCCGCCGGGGGCAGATACGCAGTATTTT.

The chain employs TRBV30 and TRBJ2-3; D ambiguous. Per the germline V gene, CDR1 is GTSNPN and CDR2 is SVGIG (reference sequence). The CDR3 sequence is 14 residues long. Trimming cost V 0 bases and J 4 bases, with 11 bases left between them. This chain's CDR3 is CAWSVGLPADTQYF. The CDR3 DNA follows: TGTGCCTGGAGTGTAGGATTACCCGCAGATACGCAGTATTTT.

This clonotype was seen more than once but under ten times. V gene TRBV4-2 combines with J gene TRBJ2-1; 8 positions agree with TRBD2. There are 17 residues in the CDR3. Losses at the gene ends were 5 bases for V and 3 bases for J; bases not matched to a gene: 12. The germline gives CDR1 LGHNA, CDR2 YNFKEQ. The CDR3 here is CASSTRYSSGDYNEQFF. The CDR3, as DNA: TGTGCCAGCAGCACAAGATATAGTAGCGGGGACTACAATGAGCAGTTCTTC.